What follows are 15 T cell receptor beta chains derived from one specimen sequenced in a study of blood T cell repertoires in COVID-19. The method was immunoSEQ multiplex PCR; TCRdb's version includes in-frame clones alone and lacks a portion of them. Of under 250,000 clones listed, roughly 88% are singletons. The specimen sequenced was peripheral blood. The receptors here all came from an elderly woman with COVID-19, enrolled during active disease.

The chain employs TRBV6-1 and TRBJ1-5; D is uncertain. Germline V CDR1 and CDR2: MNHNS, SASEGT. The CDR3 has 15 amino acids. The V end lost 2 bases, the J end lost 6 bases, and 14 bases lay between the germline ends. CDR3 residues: CASSEWQVGVQPQHF. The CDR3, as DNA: TGTGCCAGCAGTGAATGGCAGGTTGGCGTTCAGCCCCAGCATTTT.

The CDR3 sequence is CASTSRSRNEQFF. Written as DNA, the CDR3 is TGTGCCAGTACCTCACGGTCCCGAAATGAGCAGTTCTTC. The gene calls are TRBV19 and TRBJ2-1; D unclear. The germline gives CDR1 LNHDA, CDR2 SQIVND (reference sequence). Trimming shortened V by 7 bases and J by 7 bases, and 14 bases separated the two germline ends. CDR3 size: 13 residues.

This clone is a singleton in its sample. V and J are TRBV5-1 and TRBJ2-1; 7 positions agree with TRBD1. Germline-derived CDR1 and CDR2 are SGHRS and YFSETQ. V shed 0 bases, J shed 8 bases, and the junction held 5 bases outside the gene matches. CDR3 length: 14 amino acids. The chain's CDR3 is CASSLGQGTDEQFF. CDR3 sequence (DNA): TGCGCCAGCAGCTTGGGACAGGGTACGGATGAGCAGTTCTTC.

The CDR3 sequence is CASSLGGGQGNTEAFF. In nucleotides, the CDR3 is TGTGCCAGCAGCTTAGGAGGAGGACAGGGGAACACTGAAGCTTTCTTT. The chain has TRBV7-9 and TRBJ1-1; TRBD1 aligns across 8 bases. V shed 1 base and J 1 base; nucleotides not matched to a gene: 5. This CDR3 has 16 amino acids. Germline V lookup: CDR1 SEHNR, CDR2 FQNEAQ (reference sequence).

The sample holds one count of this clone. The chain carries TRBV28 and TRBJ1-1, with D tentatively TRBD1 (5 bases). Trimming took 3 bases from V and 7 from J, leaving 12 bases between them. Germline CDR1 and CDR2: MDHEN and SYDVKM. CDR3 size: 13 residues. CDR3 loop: CASSFPGVNEAFF. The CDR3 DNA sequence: TGTGCCAGCAGTTTCCCGGGGGTCAATGAAGCTTTCTTT.

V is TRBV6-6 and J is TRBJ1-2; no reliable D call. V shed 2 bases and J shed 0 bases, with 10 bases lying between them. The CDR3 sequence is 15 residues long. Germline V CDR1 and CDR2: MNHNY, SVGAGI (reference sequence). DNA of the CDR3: TGTGCCAGCAGTTACGAGACAAGTTCTAACTATGGCTACACCTTC. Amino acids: CASSYETSSNYGYTF.

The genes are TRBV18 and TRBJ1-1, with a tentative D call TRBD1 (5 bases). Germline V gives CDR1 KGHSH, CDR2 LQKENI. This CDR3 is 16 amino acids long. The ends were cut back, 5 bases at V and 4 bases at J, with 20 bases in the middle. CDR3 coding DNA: TGTGCCAGCTCAATCGCCGTAGGGGCTTTGGGCACTGAAGCTTTCTTT. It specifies CASSIAVGALGTEAFF.

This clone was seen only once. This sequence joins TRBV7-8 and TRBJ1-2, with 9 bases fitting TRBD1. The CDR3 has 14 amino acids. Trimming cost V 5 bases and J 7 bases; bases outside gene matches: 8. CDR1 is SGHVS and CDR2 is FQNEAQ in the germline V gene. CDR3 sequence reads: CASSLGQGLGGYTF. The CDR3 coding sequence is TGTGCCAGCAGCCTGGGACAGGGATTAGGTGGCTACACCTTC.

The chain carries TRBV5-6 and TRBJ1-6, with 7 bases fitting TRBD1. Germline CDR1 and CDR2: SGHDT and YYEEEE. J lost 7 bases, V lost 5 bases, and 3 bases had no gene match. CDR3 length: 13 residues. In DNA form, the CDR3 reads TGTGCCAGCAGTGTCAGGGGGAATTCACCCCTCCACTTT. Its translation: CASSVRGNSPLHF.

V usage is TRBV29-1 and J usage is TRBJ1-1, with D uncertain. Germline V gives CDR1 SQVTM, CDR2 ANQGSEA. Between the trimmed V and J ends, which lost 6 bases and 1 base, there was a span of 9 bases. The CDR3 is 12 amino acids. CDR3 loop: CSVRLTNTEAFF. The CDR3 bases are TGCAGCGTCCGACTGACGAACACTGAAGCTTTCTTT.

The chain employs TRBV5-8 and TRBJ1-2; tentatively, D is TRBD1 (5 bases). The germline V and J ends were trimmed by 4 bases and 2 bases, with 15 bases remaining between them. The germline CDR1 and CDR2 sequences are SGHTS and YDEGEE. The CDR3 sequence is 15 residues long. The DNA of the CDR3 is TGTGCCAGCAGCCCAGCGCCGGGACTCAACTATGGCTACACCTTC. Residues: CASSPAPGLNYGYTF.

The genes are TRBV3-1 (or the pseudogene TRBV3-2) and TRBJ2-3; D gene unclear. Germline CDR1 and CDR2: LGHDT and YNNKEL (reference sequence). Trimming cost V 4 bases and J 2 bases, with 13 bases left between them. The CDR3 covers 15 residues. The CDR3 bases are TGTGCCAGCAGCCGAAGTGGTCTAATCACAGATACGCAGTATTTT. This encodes CASSRSGLITDTQYF.

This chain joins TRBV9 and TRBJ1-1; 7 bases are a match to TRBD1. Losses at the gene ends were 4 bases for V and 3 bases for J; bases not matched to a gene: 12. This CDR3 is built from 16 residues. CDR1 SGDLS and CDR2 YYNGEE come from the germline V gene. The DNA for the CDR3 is TGTGCCAGCAGCCGAAAAGGGGGCTATACGGACACTGAAGCTTTCTTT. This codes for CASSRKGGYTDTEAFF.

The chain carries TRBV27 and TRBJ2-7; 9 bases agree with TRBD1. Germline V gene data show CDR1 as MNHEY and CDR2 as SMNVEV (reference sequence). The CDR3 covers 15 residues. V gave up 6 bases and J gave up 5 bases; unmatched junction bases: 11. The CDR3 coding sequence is TGTGCCAGCAGCCTGGAGGGGACAGGGATCCACGAGCAGTACTTC. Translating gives CASSLEGTGIHEQYF.

This chain's CDR3 is CAIKLEGWDGYTF. Written as DNA, the CDR3 is TGTGCCATCAAGCTCGAGGGCTGGGATGGCTACACCTTC. V gene TRBV10-3 combines with J gene TRBJ1-2, with unresolved D. Germline CDR1 is ENHRY and CDR2 is SYGVKD. The CDR3 consists of 13 residues. Trimming removed 7 bases at V and 6 bases at J, with 15 bases between.